This T cell receptor beta chain was sequenced during a study of T cells in localized non-small cell lung cancer. Study observations and caveats: Tumor trailed uninvolved adjacent lung in T cell clonality, which peaked there.

Looked up from germline, CDR1 is MNHNS and CDR2 is SASEGT. The CDR3 is 14 amino acids. V lost 4 bases, J lost 3 bases, and 4 bases stayed unmatched. Sequencing was performed with immunoSEQ multiplex PCR; in TCRdb, only in-frame clones are kept and a portion is missing. Counted here are 50,000 to 55,000 clones, 70% to 90% occurring once; the ten biggest clones make up approximately 15%. This clone came up a few times. Its target is unknown. This TCR derives from a female donor with stage II lung adenocarcinoma. The sequences come from PBMCs, collected before any cancer treatment. V and J are TRBV6-1 and TRBJ1-2; TRBD1 matches 8 bases. Here the CDR3 reads CASSAGGADYGYTF. CDR3 bases: TGTGCCAGCAGTGCAGGGGGCGCGGACTATGGCTACACCTTC.